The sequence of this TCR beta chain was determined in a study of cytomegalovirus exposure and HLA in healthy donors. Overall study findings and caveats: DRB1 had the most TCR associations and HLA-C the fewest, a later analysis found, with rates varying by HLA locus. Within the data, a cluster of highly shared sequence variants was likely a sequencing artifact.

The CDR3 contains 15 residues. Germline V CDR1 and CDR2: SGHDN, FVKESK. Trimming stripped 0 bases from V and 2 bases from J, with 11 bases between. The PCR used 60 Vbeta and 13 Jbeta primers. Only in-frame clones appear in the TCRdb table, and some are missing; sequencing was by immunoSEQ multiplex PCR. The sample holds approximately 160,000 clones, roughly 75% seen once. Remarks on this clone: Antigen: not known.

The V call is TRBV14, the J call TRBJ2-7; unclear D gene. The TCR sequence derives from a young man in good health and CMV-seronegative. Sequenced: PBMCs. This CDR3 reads CASSQERVSPYEQYF. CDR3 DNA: TGTGCCAGCAGCCAAGAGCGAGTGTCTCCCTACGAGCAGTACTTC.